Each of the 14 T cell receptor beta chains below was sequenced from the same sample in a study of human T cells and chemical hapten exposure. Time point defined: healthy volunteer bleed at 2 weeks. Total RNA extraction was carried out from unfractionated whole blood. TCRdb reanalysed the RACE reads using MiXCR and keeps one entry per CDR3 protein. The sample lists 130,000 or so distinct CDR3 sequences, approximately 9.5% occurring once. What was sequenced was whole blood. The receptors were sampled from a male donor in good health. Some clones in this sample may be carry-over from other donors' samples.

The sample holds many counts of this clonotype. The chain links TRBV12-3 or TRBV12-4 to TRBJ2-3, with unresolved D. CDR3 length: 14 amino acids. The V and J ends lost 1 base and 6 bases respectively, with 11 bases between them. In nucleotides, the CDR3 is TGTGCCAGCAGTTTAGGGTTGGGAACGGATACGCAGTATTTT. Amino acids: CASSLGLGTDTQYF.

This clonotype was seen at least ten times. The chain has TRBV5-1 and TRBJ2-7; 9 positions agree with TRBD1. Trimming took 4 bases from V and 3 from J; bases not matched to a gene: 5. CDR3 size: 14 residues. Per germline, CDR1 SGHRS and CDR2 YFSETQ. CDR3 region: CASSGTGQGYEQYF. CDR3 sequence (DNA): TGCGCCAGCAGCGGAACGGGACAGGGCTACGAGCAGTACTTC.

The chain has TRBV7-2 and TRBJ1-1; 9 bases are a match to TRBD1. The CDR3 consists of 16 residues. Trimming took 5 bases from V and 0 from J; bases not matched to a gene: 7. The germline V gene encodes CDR1 SGHTA and CDR2 FQGNSA. The DNA of the CDR3 is TGTGCCAGCAGCATCACCGGGACAGGGATGAACACTGAAGCTTTCTTT. It yields the protein CASSITGTGMNTEAFF.

The V call is TRBV27, the J call TRBJ1-5, with TRBD1 matching over 7 bases. Germline V CDR1 and CDR2: MNHEY, SMNVEV (reference sequence). The CDR3 sequence is 14 residues long. V lost 5 bases, J lost 3 bases, and 4 bases stayed unmatched. The CDR3 DNA reads as TGTGCCAGCAGTATAGACAGGGCCAATCAGCCCCAGCATTTT. This encodes CASSIDRANQPQHF.

This clonotype was picked up many times. The chain is built from TRBV24-1 and TRBJ2-1; 9 bases match TRBD1. The germline CDR1 and CDR2 sequences are KGHDR and SFDVKD. Germline trimming cut 3 bases from V and 5 bases from J; bases unmatched to any gene: 7. This CDR3 spans 16 amino acids. The CDR3, as DNA: TGTGCCACCAGTGATCGGGGGACAGGGAGCCACAATGAGCAGTTCTTC. Amino acids: CATSDRGTGSHNEQFF.

This clonotype has ten or more counts. In DNA form, the CDR3 reads TGTGCCAGCAGCCCGGGGGATTCTGGAAACACCATATATTTT. Protein product: CASSPGDSGNTIYF. The V call is TRBV7-2, the J call TRBJ1-3; possible D gene TRBD1, 5 bases. Trimming pared 5 bases from V and 1 base from J, leaving 9 bases between. This CDR3 has 14 amino acids. CDR1 SGHTA and CDR2 FQGNSA come from the germline V gene.

The chain recombines TRBV12-5 with TRBJ2-5; TRBD1 agrees at 11 bases. The CDR3 loop spans 14 amino acids. Germline CDR1 is LGHNT and CDR2 is FRNRAP. The J segment lost 4 bases and the V segment lost 7 bases, leaving 5 bases of the junction unmatched. The CDR3 DNA is TGTGCTAGTGCCCTGGACAGGGGGCGAGAGACCCAGTACTTC. Its translation: CASALDRGRETQYF. Looking up the rest from reference TRBV12-5 and TRBJ2-5 gives the full variable domain: DARVTQTPRHKVTEMGQEVTMRCQPILGHNTVFWYRQTMMQGLELLAYFRNRAPLDDSGMPKDRFSAEMPDATLATLKIQPSEPRDSAVYFCASALDRGRETQYFGPGTRLLVL.

This clonotype was detected only a few times. This chain links TRBV25-1 with TRBJ2-5; 7 bases match TRBD1. The V and J ends lost 4 bases and 4 bases, in that order; junction bases with no gene match: 9. Per the germline V gene, CDR1 is MGHDK and CDR2 is SYGVNS. This CDR3 is built from 15 residues. CDR3 region: CASSATGAAAETQYF. DNA of the CDR3: TGTGCCAGCAGTGCAACAGGGGCGGCAGCAGAGACCCAGTACTTC.

The chain is built from TRBV20-1 and TRBJ2-3; tentatively, D is TRBD2 (7 bases). The V gene lost 3 bases and the J gene lost 5 bases, with 21 bases spanning the gap. Per the germline V gene, CDR1 is DFQATT and CDR2 is SNEGSKA (reference sequence). CDR3 length: 16 residues. CDR3 in amino acids: CSASFGGGIGEDTQYF. CDR3 bases: TGCAGTGCTAGTTTCGGCGGGGGCATTGGGGAAGATACGCAGTATTTT.

This clonotype has a count of ten or more. The rearrangement uses TRBV6-5 and TRBJ2-5; no firm D call. The V and J ends lost 0 bases and 2 bases respectively, with 7 bases between them. The CDR3 length is 14 residues. The germline gives CDR1 MNHEY, CDR2 SVGAGI. This CDR3 reads CASSYSRSQETQYF. In nucleotides, the CDR3 is TGTGCCAGCAGTTACTCAAGGAGTCAAGAGACCCAGTACTTC.

The V gene is TRBV5-1, the J gene TRBJ2-1; D unclear. Per germline, CDR1 SGHRS and CDR2 YFSETQ. V was cut by 0 bases and J by 1 base, with 11 bases left in between. The CDR3 runs 16 residues. The CDR3 nucleotides are TGCGCCAGCAGCTTGGCTGAACGACTTTCCTACAATGAGCAGTTCTTC. Residues: CASSLAERLSYNEQFF.

The chain has TRBV18 and TRBJ1-5; no definite D call. The germline gives CDR1 KGHSH, CDR2 LQKENI. The CDR3 totals 15 residues. V was trimmed by 3 bases and J by 5 bases, leaving 14 bases between them. The CDR3 here is CASSPSRGRDQPQHF. CDR3 DNA: TGTGCCAGCTCACCCTCGCGGGGAAGGGATCAGCCCCAGCATTTT.

The sample holds a few counts of this clonotype. This sequence joins TRBV5-5 and TRBJ1-5; D uncertain. Germline V lookup: CDR1 SGHKS, CDR2 YYEKEE (reference sequence). The CDR3 is 16 residues long. With 0 bases removed from V and 9 bases from J, the gap between germline ends came to 19 bases. CDR3 nucleotides: TGTGCCAGCAGCTTGGAGGCAGAGGGAACCATCCTGCCCCAGCATTTT. It translates to CASSLEAEGTILPQHF.

Ten or more counts support this clonotype. This rearrangement joins TRBV6-1 to TRBJ1-6; weak D call: TRBD1 (5 bases). V gave up 6 bases and J gave up 8 bases, with 14 bases separating them. CDR1 is MNHNS, CDR2 SASEGT, per germline. CDR3 length: 14 residues. For the CDR3, the DNA is TGTGCCAGCAGCCTCAGGGTCATGGATTCACCCCTCCACTTT. Translation gives CASSLRVMDSPLHF.